Presented here are 20 T cell receptor beta chains from one specimen sequenced in a study of human T cells and chemical hapten exposure. TCRdb redid the calling of the RACE reads with MiXCR, one entry per CDR3 protein. This sample yields about 85,000 distinct CDR3 sequences, of which 7.5% to 9.5% are seen a single time; about 2.5% belongs to the top ten. As to time point: pre-sensitization, week 0. Treatment indicated: therapeutic diphenylcyclopropenone sensitization with weekly scalp DPC. This specimen consisted of whole blood, obtained in connection with sensitization to the hapten diphenylcyclopropenone (DPC). These receptors were taken from a man aged 40-49 years with alopecia areata. Some clones in this sample may be carry-over from other donors' samples.

This clonotype was observed a few times. The CDR3 here is CSVEGQGSSGANVLTF. The CDR3 DNA follows: TGCAGCGTTGAGGGTCAGGGGAGCTCTGGGGCCAACGTCCTGACTTTC. The rearrangement links TRBV29-1 to TRBJ2-6; D might be TRBD1 (6 bases). From germline, CDR1 is SQVTM and CDR2 ANQGSEA. V lost 3 bases to trimming and J lost 0 bases, with 12 bases between them. CDR3 size: 16 residues.

This clonotype was counted many times. The gene calls are TRBV12-3 or TRBV12-4 and TRBJ2-1; D might be TRBD1 (5 bases). The CDR3 covers 11 residues. V lost 2 bases and J 9 bases, leaving 5 bases between the germline ends. CDR3 region: CASSLQGEQFF. The CDR3, as DNA: TGTGCCAGCAGTTTACAGGGTGAGCAGTTCTTC.

The chain has TRBV6-5 and TRBJ2-5, with D hard to call. Germline-derived CDR1 and CDR2 are MNHEY and SVGAGI. The CDR3 extends over 11 amino acids. V lost 2 bases and J 3 bases, leaving 1 base between the germline ends. CDR3 bases: TGTGCCAGCAGTTACGAAGAGACCCAGTACTTC. Its translation: CASSYEETQYF.

This clonotype was counted many times. The chain joins TRBV2 to TRBJ2-1; D might be TRBD1 (6 bases). The CDR3 runs to 14 residues. Germline assignment: CDR1 SNHLY and CDR2 FYNNEI. Trimming left V 6 bases short and J 7 bases short, with 16 bases between. In DNA, the CDR3 is TGTGCCAGCAGCGACGTGGCAGGGGTGAATGAGCAGTTCTTC. The encoded protein is CASSDVAGVNEQFF.

In this sample, this clonotype turned up a few times. The rearrangement links TRBV29-1 to TRBJ2-2; possibly TRBD2 for D (6 bases). In germline, CDR1 is SQVTM, CDR2 ANQGSEA. V was clipped by 3 bases and J by 7 bases, with 12 bases between them. The CDR3 runs 13 residues. The CDR3 is CSVDGEGGGELFF. CDR3 DNA: TGCAGCGTTGACGGTGAGGGAGGCGGGGAGCTGTTTTTT.

This clonotype came up a few times. This chain connects TRBV19 to TRBJ1-5; TRBD1 matches 10 bases. V dropped 5 bases and J dropped 5; count of bases not matched to a gene: 6. Germline V lookup: CDR1 LNHDA, CDR2 SQIVND (reference sequence). This CDR3 is built from 15 residues. Written as DNA, the CDR3 is TGTGCCAGTAGTGTGTGGACAGGGGGGGATCAGCCCCAGCATTTT. Translated, it gives CASSVWTGGDQPQHF.

This clonotype came up a few times. The V gene is TRBV27, the J gene TRBJ1-3, with unresolved D. This CDR3 is 14 amino acids long. Looked up from germline, CDR1 is MNHEY and CDR2 is SMNVEV (reference sequence). Trimming took off 5 bases at V and 4 bases at J, with 12 bases between the two ends. CDR3: CASSPTQPGNTIYF. Here the CDR3 DNA reads TGTGCCAGCAGTCCCACCCAACCGGGAAACACCATATATTTT.

The chain uses TRBV20-1 and TRBJ2-7; D perhaps matches TRBD2 (6 bases). V was cut by 1 base and J by 3 bases, with 16 bases left in between. Germline V lookup: CDR1 DFQATT, CDR2 SNEGSKA (reference sequence). The CDR3 runs 15 residues. The CDR3 spells CSARVLREWNYEQYF. CDR3 in DNA: TGCAGTGCTAGAGTCCTTCGGGAGTGGAACTACGAGCAGTACTTC.

Ten or more counts support this clonotype. One junction end does not reproduce the germline sequence, and a read error may be involved. The chain joins TRBV4-2 to TRBJ2-3; 13 nucleotides line up with TRBD2. The germline gives CDR1 LGHNA, CDR2 YNFKEQ. This CDR3 has 17 residues. Written as DNA, the CDR3 is TGTGCCAGCAGCCAAGAACTAGCGGGAGGGAGCAGAGATACGCAGTATTTT. It translates to CASSQELAGGSRDTQYF.

This clonotype was seen repeatedly, ten times or more. The rearrangement joins TRBV29-1 to TRBJ2-1, with a weak D call TRBD1 (5 bases). Trimming removed 5 bases at V and 5 bases at J, with 16 bases between. CDR1 and CDR2 from the germline V gene are SQVTM and ANQGSEA. CDR3 length: 14 residues. The CDR3 region has the DNA TGCAGCGTTTCCCCAGGGCCTTGGAACAATGAGCAGTTCTTC. This translates into CSVSPGPWNNEQFF.

This clonotype was observed at least ten times. The chain joins TRBV6-2 or TRBV6-3 to TRBJ2-7; 7 bases are a match to TRBD2. The CDR3 runs to 13 residues. Germline-derived CDR1 and CDR2 are MNHEY and SVGEGT. J lost 6 bases, V lost 6 bases, and 8 bases had no gene match. The CDR3 is CASSSPPGGEQYF. The CDR3 region has the DNA TGTGCCAGCAGCTCCCCTCCGGGGGGCGAGCAGTACTTC.

This chain links TRBV6-6 with TRBJ2-1; TRBD1 matches at 7 bases. The CDR3 runs 14 residues. Germline lookup yields CDR1 MNHNY and CDR2 SVGAGI (reference sequence). Germline trimming cut 2 bases from V and 9 bases from J; bases unmatched to any gene: 7. CDR3 sequence: CASSYTRGQREQFF. CDR3 nucleotides: TGTGCCAGCAGTTACACGAGGGGGCAGCGTGAGCAGTTCTTC.

This clonotype was detected many times. The genes are TRBV12-3 or TRBV12-4 and TRBJ1-4, with 7 bases lining up with TRBD1. The CDR3 contains 17 residues. V trimming: 6 bases; J trimming: 2 bases; junction bases outside the gene matches: 12. Written as DNA, the CDR3 is TGTGCCAGCAGAAGGGACAGCAATCCAGCGACTAATGAAAAACTGTTTTTT. This translates into CASRRDSNPATNEKLFF.

There are many counts of this clonotype. The V gene is TRBV5-1, the J gene TRBJ2-3; 9 positions agree with TRBD2. Trimming cost V 6 bases and J 2 bases; bases outside gene matches: 4. The CDR3 is made up of 14 amino acids. Per germline, CDR1 SGHRS and CDR2 YFSETQ. In DNA form, the CDR3 reads TGCGCCAGCACCCTAGCGGGAATCACAGATACGCAGTATTTT. This sequence encodes CASTLAGITDTQYF.

The chain employs TRBV19 and TRBJ2-2; 7 nucleotides line up with TRBD1. V trimming: 4 bases; J trimming: 6 bases; junction bases outside the gene matches: 8. This CDR3 region has 15 residues. Germline lookup yields CDR1 LNHDA and CDR2 SQIVND (reference sequence). The CDR3 region has the DNA TGTGCCAGTAGTACCTTAGACAGGGTGGCCGGGGAGCTGTTTTTT. The encoded protein is CASSTLDRVAGELFF.

This clonotype came up many times. The genes are TRBV7-8 and TRBJ2-1; 8 bases fit TRBD1. Unmatched junction bases numbered 7, after V lost 4 bases and J lost 5 bases. Germline CDR1 reads SGHVS; CDR2 reads FQNEAQ. This CDR3 comprises 15 residues. DNA of the CDR3: TGTGCCAGCAGCTCCAGGACAGGGAGGCACAATGAGCAGTTCTTC. Translation: CASSSRTGRHNEQFF.

This clonotype was found a few times. This chain links TRBV5-6 with TRBJ2-7; 9 nucleotides line up with TRBD1. Germline values: CDR1 SGHDT, CDR2 YYEEEE. V lost 0 bases to trimming and J lost 8 bases; unmatched junction nucleotides: 9. This CDR3 spans 15 amino acids. CDR3 protein: CASSLAGTGSKKQYV. The CDR3 DNA reads as TGTGCCAGCAGCTTGGCGGGGACAGGGTCGAAAAAGCAGTACGTC.

This clonotype appeared many times. V is TRBV12-3 or TRBV12-4 and J is TRBJ1-3; D call uncertain. V lost 3 bases, J lost 11 bases, and 8 bases lay in between. The CDR3 has 11 residues. CDR3 in DNA: TGTGCCAGCAGTTTTCGAGCGGCCATATATTTT. Its protein product is CASSFRAAIYF.

The table lists this clonotype with a few counts. The chain has TRBV2 and TRBJ2-2; D possibly corresponds to TRBD2 (5 bases). The V end lost 1 base, the J end lost 4 bases, and 13 bases lay between the germline ends. This CDR3 comprises 16 residues. Germline loops: CDR1 SNHLY, CDR2 FYNNEI. The CDR3 loop is CASSEESQRFTGELFF. In nucleotides, the CDR3 is TGTGCCAGCAGTGAAGAATCACAGCGGTTCACCGGGGAGCTGTTTTTT.

This clonotype was seen ten or more times. The chain joins TRBV29-1 to TRBJ1-2; the D gene is possibly TRBD1 (5 bases). The germline V and J ends were trimmed by 4 bases and 10 bases, with 19 bases remaining between them. Looked up from germline, CDR1 is SQVTM and CDR2 is ANQGSEA. The CDR3 sequence is 13 residues long. The CDR3 reads CSVGDVGLAVYTF. CDR3 coding DNA: TGCAGCGTTGGGGACGTAGGACTTGCTGTCTACACCTTC.